A selection of T cell receptor beta chains follows, all from one sample in a study of T-cell memory formation after mild COVID-19. From the 5' RACE reads, TCRdb called clonotypes with MiXCR, one entry per CDR3 protein. The table records 250,000 to 300,000 distinct CDR3 sequences, roughly 15% of them present only once. The sample comprised PBMCs or a T cell subset sorted from them (not recorded which). The receptors originated from a man between 18 and 29 years old who had mild COVID-19 (a few samples of this study predate the infection). Cell type and time point are not known. Each CDR3 is given without its conserved first and last residue. D genes are given only for firm matches.

V	D	CDR3
TRBV7-8	TRBD1	ASSLARTGTNEQF
TRBV20-1	.	SAQRDSPLH
TRBV6-4	.	ASSDRADLGSPLH
TRBV24-1	.	ATSDPRGTNTGELF
TRBV7-2	.	ASSTQGNSPLH
TRBV9	.	ASSVGGRETQY
TRBV7-9	.	ASSSSRRGGGNTIY
TRBV9	.	ASSVRVGGQYNEQF
TRBV4-3	.	ASSQDSRSREETQY
TRBV7-8	.	ASSLGTRRNTTY
TRBV6-5	.	ASGGALTGELF
TRBV3-1	TRBD2	ASGLANSYNEQF
TRBV5-1	.	ASSSHLRGEKETQY
TRBV7-6	.	ASSSGGLVGTQY
TRBV7-9	.	ASSLTGSTDTQY
TRBV20-1	.	SARERESHEQY
TRBV7-8	.	ASSMGYTGTLDTQY
TRBV12-3/TRBV12-4	TRBD2	ASSLNPSSGVYNEQF
TRBV20-1	.	SPQGMAKNIQY
TRBV7-3	TRBD1	ASSSPDGQGNEQF
TRBV11-2	TRBD1	ASIRGTGEVDEQF
TRBV25-1	TRBD1	ASEGTAFGEQY